A single sample is the source of the 21 T cell receptor beta chains below, sequenced in a study of cytomegalovirus exposure and HLA in healthy donors. Both 60 Vbeta primers and 13 Jbeta primers went into the PCR. This table comes from immunoSEQ multiplex PCR, and its TCRdb copy is limited to in-frame clones, with some not included. The table includes roughly 180,000 clones, approximately 88% detected once. The material sequenced was PBMCs. These TCRs come from a man under 40 in good health and CMV-seronegative.

This clone has just one count. The gene calls are TRBV5-8 and TRBJ1-5; the D is unclear. V was shortened by 7 bases and J by 4 bases, with 12 bases between the two germline ends. This CDR3 spans 13 amino acids. The germline V gene encodes CDR1 SGHTS and CDR2 YDEGEE. CDR3 sequence: CASSLTGNQPQHF. For the CDR3, the DNA is TGTGCCAGCTCTTTAACGGGGAATCAGCCCCAGCATTTT.

The V call is TRBV4-2, the J call TRBJ2-7, with D perhaps TRBD1 (5 bases). The V end was cut by 4 bases, the J end by 2 bases, with 12 bases between. This CDR3 is 14 amino acids long. Germline V gives CDR1 LGHNA, CDR2 YNFKEQ. The CDR3 reads CASSPKGRAYEQYF. In DNA form, the CDR3 reads TGTGCCAGCAGCCCTAAAGGCAGGGCCTACGAGCAGTACTTC.

The V gene is TRBV27, the J gene TRBJ2-1, with 10 bases identical to TRBD2. The CDR3 loop spans 16 amino acids. Germline CDR1 reads MNHEY; CDR2 reads SMNVEV (reference sequence). Trimming cost V 1 base and J 7 bases; bases outside gene matches: 7. The CDR3 nucleotides read TGTGCCAGCAGTTTATTATCTAGCGGGAGTGGGAATGAGCAGTTCTTC. Its protein is CASSLLSSGSGNEQFF.

V is TRBV11-3 and J is TRBJ2-7; 9 nucleotides align to TRBD1. Per the germline V gene, CDR1 is SGHNT and CDR2 is YENEEA. The CDR3 has 13 amino acids. V was pared by 8 bases and J by 2 bases, with 4 bases of the junction left unmatched. The CDR3 DNA reads TGTGCCAGCGCCCGACAGGGGGCCTACGAGCAGTACTTC. It encodes CASARQGAYEQYF.

With regard to this clone: A read error may account for a junction end that differs from germline. This chain links TRBV7-9 with TRBJ1-5; 8 bases are a match to TRBD1. CDR3 size: 14 residues. CDR1 and CDR2 (germline): SEHNR, FQNEAQ (reference sequence). The DNA of the CDR3 is TGTTCCAGCAGCTCGACAGGGGCCAGTCAGCCCCAGCATTTT. Its translation is CSSSSTGASQPQHF.

In DNA form, the CDR3 reads TGTGCCAGCAGCCTGAGCTCTGGAAACACCATATATTTT. Its translation is CASSLSSGNTIYF. The chain couples TRBV9 to TRBJ1-3; D gene unclear. The germline CDR1 and CDR2 sequences are SGDLS and YYNGEE. The CDR3 contains 13 residues. V lost 4 bases and J 0 bases, leaving 5 bases between the germline ends.

This clone has just a few counts. The V and J genes are TRBV29-1 and TRBJ2-5; D might be TRBD2 (5 bases). Germline V lookup: CDR1 SQVTM, CDR2 ANQGSEA. V shed 2 bases and J shed 3 bases, with 10 bases lying between them. This CDR3 region has 13 residues. In DNA, the CDR3 is TGCAGCGTTGAAAGGACTTCTGAAGAGACCCAGTACTTC. Translating it yields CSVERTSEETQYF.

This chain joins TRBV7-9 and TRBJ2-3, with 8 positions matching TRBD2. The CDR3 runs to 15 residues. Germline V CDR1 and CDR2: SEHNR, FQNEAQ (reference sequence). Unmatched junction bases numbered 5, after V lost 2 bases and J lost 4 bases. CDR3 nucleotides: TGTGCCAGCAGCTTATTTGGCGGGAGGTCAGATACGCAGTATTTT. As protein: CASSLFGGRSDTQYF.

Concerning this clone: A read error may produce the germline difference seen at one junction end. The CDR3 DNA follows: TGTGCCAGTAAAGAGGGTTGGTCTGGAGACACCATATATTTT. Translated, it gives CASKEGWSGDTIYF. This rearrangement joins TRBV19 to TRBJ1-3; D remains ambiguous. Looked up from germline, CDR1 is LNHDA and CDR2 is SQIVND (reference sequence). This CDR3 spans 14 amino acids.

The CDR3 coding sequence is TGTGCCAGCAGTGTCGGGACTGAGACCTACGAGCAGTACTTC. Translation gives CASSVGTETYEQYF. The V call is TRBV2, the J call TRBJ2-7; possibly TRBD2 for D (6 bases). Trimming took off 4 bases at V and 2 bases at J, with 12 bases between the two ends. CDR1 and CDR2 (germline): SNHLY, FYNNEI. This CDR3 has 14 amino acids. Using reference TRBV2 and TRBJ2-7 for the parts outside the CDR3, the full variable domain is EPEVTQTPSHQVTQMGQEVILRCVPISNHLYFYWYRQILGQKVEFLVSFYNNEISEKSEIFDDQFSVERPDGSNFTLKIRSTKLEDSAMYFCASSVGTETYEQYFGPGTRLTVT.

The rearrangement joins TRBV2 to TRBJ1-2; D may be TRBD1 (6 bases). The CDR3 totals 14 residues. The V end lost 6 bases, the J end lost 3 bases, and 14 bases lay between the germline ends. CDR1 is SNHLY and CDR2 is FYNNEI in the germline V gene. The chain's CDR3 is CASSGNGQHYGYTF. CDR3 nucleotides: TGTGCCAGCAGCGGCAACGGACAGCACTATGGCTACACCTTC.

The chain has TRBV7-5 and TRBJ1-4; TRBD1 is the table's D call and was not checked against the DNA. TRBV7-5 is a pseudogene segment. The CDR3 loop spans 17 amino acids. The CDR3 spells CVRSLATPETTNEKLFF. DNA for the CDR3: TGTGTCAGAAGCTTAGCTACACCCGAAACAACTAATGAAAAACTGTTTTTT.

This chain links TRBV19 with TRBJ2-5, with TRBD1 as a possible D gene (5 bases). Germline CDR1 is LNHDA and CDR2 is SQIVND (reference sequence). Trimming pared 4 bases from V and 5 bases from J, leaving 14 bases between. The CDR3 contains 14 residues. The CDR3 DNA is TGTGCCAGTAGTAGTCAGGGCCCCCAGGAGACCCAGTACTTC. It yields the protein CASSSQGPQETQYF.

This clone has only a few counts. The V and J genes are TRBV11-3 and TRBJ2-7; perhaps TRBD2 as D (5 bases). From germline, CDR1 is SGHNT and CDR2 YENEEA. Trimming took 2 bases from V and 3 from J, leaving 8 bases between them. There are 13 residues in the CDR3. This CDR3 is CASSLRTSYEQYF. CDR3 DNA: TGTGCCAGCAGCTTACGAACTAGCTACGAGCAGTACTTC. Full variable domain (missing parts from reference TRBV11-3 and TRBJ2-7): EAGVVQSPRYKIIEKKQPVAFWCNPISGHNTLYWYLQNLGQGPELLIRYENEEAVDDSQLPKDRFSAERLKGVDSTLKIQPAELGDSAVYLCASSLRTSYEQYFGPGTRLTVT.

V usage is TRBV15 and J usage is TRBJ2-7, with 11 bases matching TRBD1. The V gene's germline CDR1 is LNHNV and CDR2 YYDKDF (reference sequence). The CDR3 has 16 amino acids. V shed 1 base, J shed 8 bases, and the junction held 10 bases outside the gene matches. CDR3 region: CATSRGAGTGGPQQYF. CDR3 nucleotide sequence: TGTGCCACCAGCAGAGGGGCCGGGACAGGGGGGCCCCAGCAGTACTTC.

The V and J genes are TRBV6-1 and TRBJ2-3; the D is unclear. The germline V and J ends were trimmed by 1 base and 3 bases, with 11 bases remaining between them. The germline gives CDR1 MNHNS, CDR2 SASEGT. The CDR3 is 15 amino acids. The CDR3 region has the DNA TGTGCCAGCAGTGAAGTCATGGTAGTGACAGATACGCAGTATTTT. As protein: CASSEVMVVTDTQYF.

The chain links TRBV5-1 to TRBJ2-2; D is possibly TRBD2 (6 bases). V was pared by 0 bases and J by 2 bases, with 8 bases between. The CDR3 length is 15 residues. Per germline, CDR1 SGHRS and CDR2 YFSETQ. The chain's CDR3 is CASSLGGLNTGELFF. The CDR3 DNA sequence: TGCGCCAGCAGCTTGGGGGGACTTAACACCGGGGAGCTGTTTTTT.

This clone came up a few times. This chain links TRBV7-9 with TRBJ1-2; the D gene is possibly TRBD1 (5 bases). V lost 1 base and J lost 8, with 14 bases in between. There are 14 residues in the CDR3. CDR1 and CDR2 (germline): SEHNR, FQNEAQ (reference sequence). The CDR3 region is CASSLEGQGRGYTF. CDR3 DNA: TGTGCCAGCAGCTTAGAGGGGCAGGGTCGAGGCTACACCTTC. The full variable domain, rest sourced from reference TRBV7-9 and TRBJ1-2, is DTGVSQNPRHKITKRGQNVTFRCDPISEHNRLYWYRQTLGQGPEFLTYFQNEAQLEKSRLLSDRFSAERPKGSFSTLEIQRTEQGDSAMYLCASSLEGQGRGYTFGSGTRLTVV.

This chain joins TRBV5-4 and TRBJ2-7; D possibly corresponds to TRBD1 (8 bases). The CDR3 spans 13 residues. The ends were cut back, 7 bases at V and 6 bases at J, with 17 bases in the middle. CDR1 SGHNT and CDR2 YYREEE come from the germline V gene (reference sequence). CDR3 amino acids: CASFQQGGREQYF. As DNA, the CDR3 is TGTGCCAGCTTCCAACAGGGGGGGCGCGAGCAGTACTTC.

The gene calls are TRBV6-5 and TRBJ2-3; possible D gene TRBD1, 7 bases. CDR1 and CDR2 from the germline V gene are MNHEY and SVGAGI. Deletions cut 7 bases from V and 5 bases from J, with 13 bases between. The CDR3 length is 13 residues. CDR3 bases: TGTGCCAGCACCCAGGGGGGTTTAGATACGCAGTATTTT. Translated, it gives CASTQGGLDTQYF.

The rearrangement uses TRBV27 and TRBJ2-7; 7 bases agree with TRBD2. The CDR3 is 13 residues long. CDR1 and CDR2 from the germline V gene are MNHEY and SMNVEV (reference sequence). Germline trimming cut 8 bases from V and 0 bases from J; bases unmatched to any gene: 4. DNA of the CDR3: TGTGCCAGCTGGGGGGGGGACTCCTACGAGCAGTACTTC. The encoded protein is CASWGGDSYEQYF.